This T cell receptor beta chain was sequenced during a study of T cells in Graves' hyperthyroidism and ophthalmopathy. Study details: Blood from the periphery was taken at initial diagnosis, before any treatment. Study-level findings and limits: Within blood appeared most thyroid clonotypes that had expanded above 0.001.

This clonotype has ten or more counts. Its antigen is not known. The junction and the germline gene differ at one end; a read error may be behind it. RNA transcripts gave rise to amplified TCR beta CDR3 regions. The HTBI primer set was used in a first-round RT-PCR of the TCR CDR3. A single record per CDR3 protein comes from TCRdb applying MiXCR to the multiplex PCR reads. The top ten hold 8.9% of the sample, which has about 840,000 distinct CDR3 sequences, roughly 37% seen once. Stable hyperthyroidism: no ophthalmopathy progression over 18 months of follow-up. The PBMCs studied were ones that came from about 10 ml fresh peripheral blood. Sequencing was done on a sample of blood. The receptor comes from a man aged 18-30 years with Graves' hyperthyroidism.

The CDR3 bases are TGTGCCAGCAGCTTAGAGGCGAACACTGAAGCTTTCTTT. Amino acid sequence: CASSLEANTEAFF. The chain links TRBV5-1 to TRBJ1-1; D gene unclear. CDR3 length: 13 amino acids. CDR1 and CDR2 from the germline V gene are SGHRS and YFSETQ.